A selection of T cell receptor beta chains follows, all from one sample in a study of tumor-infiltrating lymphocytes in primary liver carcinoma. TCRdb passed the multiplex PCR reads through MiXCR, listing each CDR3 protein once. Seen here are more than 75,000 distinct CDR3 sequences, 55% to 85% observed once, and the top ten hold roughly 19%. Sequencing used liver tumor tissue from sampling region 1. The source of these receptors is a man aged 40-49 years with primary liver carcinoma and hepatitis B virus infection. The CDR3 runs from the conserved cysteine through the conserved F or W. D genes are given only for firm matches. Size values are once, few and many counts, or a class for expanded clones, and some rows have none.

clone_size,d_call,j_call,v_call,cdr3_aa,cdr3_nt
-,-,TRBJ2-2,TRBV4-2,CASSQELGTIGELFF,TGTGCCAGCAGCCAAGAGCTTGGAACCATCGGGGAGCTGTTTTTT
-,-,TRBJ2-1,TRBV12-3/TRBV12-4,CASSLRSYNVQFF,TGTGCCAGCAGTTTAAGGTCATACAATGTGCAGTTCTTC
-,-,TRBJ1-3,TRBV12-3/TRBV12-4,CASTSLRPFGDTIYF,TGTGCCAGCACTTCCCTCCGTCCATTTGGAGACACCATATATTTT
-,-,TRBJ2-7,TRBV6-1,CASNGGNHEQYF,TGTGCCAGCAATGGTGGGAATCACGAGCAGTACTTC
once,-,TRBJ2-7,TRBV6-1,CASSEWVFCEQYF,TGTGCCAGCAGTGAGTGGGTTTTCTGCGAGCAATACTTC
few,-,TRBJ2-1,TRBV6-5,CASGYKRADNEQFF,TGTGCCAGCGGTTACAAACGTGCGGACAATGAGCAGTTCTTC
-,TRBD2,TRBJ2-1,TRBV11-2,CASNYSSTSGRGGGSF,TGTGCCAGCAACTACTCTTCGACTAGTGGGAGGGGAGGCGGGTCCTTC
-,TRBD2,TRBJ2-7,TRBV5-5,CASSLTGGDYERYF,TGTGCCAGCAGCTTAACTGGCGGGGACTACGAGCGGTACTTC
-,-,TRBJ2-2,TRBV12-3/TRBV12-4,CVSSLGTTITGELFF,TGTGTCAGCAGTCTAGGCACCACAATCACCGGGGAGCTGTTTTTT
-,-,TRBJ2-7,TRBV4-2,CASNHLLAYEQHF,TGTGCCAGCAACCATCTTCTGGCCTACGAGCAGCACTTC
-,TRBD2,TRBJ2-7,TRBV4-2,CASIELAGGTSYEQYF,TGTGCCAGCATCGAACTAGCGGGAGGGACCTCCTACGAGCAGTACTTC
-,-,TRBJ1-1,TRBV5-4,CASSSPDRTEAIF,TGTGCCAGCAGCTCCCCAGACCGTACTGAGGCTATCTTT
many,TRBD2,TRBJ2-1,TRBV7-9,CASSSGLEGDEQFF,TGTGCCAGCAGCTCCGGACTAGAAGGTGATGAGCAGTTCTTC
-,TRBD2,TRBJ2-7,TRBV4-1,CASRQGLLAEDQYF,TGCGCCAGCAGGCAAGGTCTACTAGCGGAAGATCAGTACTTC
-,TRBD1,TRBJ2-7,TRBV29-1,CSASAGQGPEQYF,TGCAGCGCCTCTGCCGGACAGGGCCCCGAGCAGTACTTC
-,TRBD1,TRBJ2-7,TRBV29-1,CSAVYRGQGYEQYF,TGCAGTGCAGTCTACAGGGGGCAAGGCTACGAGCAGTACTTC
many,TRBD1,TRBJ2-7,TRBV5-4,CASSHTGTGAYEQYF,TGTGCCAGCAGCCATACCGGGACAGGGGCCTACGAGCAGTACTTC
-,-,TRBJ1-5,TRBV11-2,CASSLDLSQPQHF,TGTGCCAGCAGCTTAGACTTAAGTCAGCCCCAGCATTTT
-,-,TRBJ2-7,TRBV11-2,CASSPTGGRRYEQYF,TGTGCCAGCAGCCCTACGGGGGGCCGGAGGTACGAGCAATACTTC
-,TRBD2,TRBJ2-2,TRBV20-1,CSVRTSSNTGELFF,TGCAGTGTACGGACTAGCTCGAACACCGGGGAGCTGTTTTTT
-,-,TRBJ2-6,TRBV6-1,CASSEVSSGATVLTF,TGTGCCAGCAGTGAAGTTAGCTCTGGGGCCACCGTCTTGACTTTC
-,TRBD1,TRBJ1-1,TRBV11-2,CASNRMGGQGFGTEAVF,TGTGCCAGCAACCGAATGGGGGGACAGGGTTTCGGCACTGAAGCTGTCTTC
-,-,TRBJ2-1,TRBV11-2,CASVLRDLRGREQIF,TGTGCAAGCGTACTAAGGGACCTCCGGGGACGTGAGCAGATCTTC
many,-,TRBJ1-2,TRBV28,CASSSSGLMDAGDDYGYTF,TGTGCCAGCAGTTCCTCGGGACTTATGGATGCAGGGGATGACTATGGCTACACCTTC
-,-,TRBJ2-5,TRBV28,CASSLYPEGPTQEAQYF,TGTGCCAGCAGTTTATACCCAGAGGGACCGACTCAAGAGGCCCAGTACTTC
-,-,TRBJ2-1,TRBV6-6,CTNSFTRRHPGNEQFF,TGTACCAACAGTTTTACTCGCCGACATCCAGGAAATGAGCAGTTCTTC
-,-,TRBJ2-7,TRBV11-2,CACIVSELASQYF,TGTGCCTGCATCGTAAGTGAGCTAGCGTCGCAGTACTTC
-,-,TRBJ2-7,TRBV7-8,CAGSTLAGYYEQYF,TGTGCCGGCTCAACTTTGGCAGGATACTACGAGCAGTACTTC
-,TRBD2,TRBJ2-7,TRBV6-6,CAISGGSPYERYF,TGTGCCATCTCCGGGGGGAGCCCCTACGAGCGGTACTTC
many,-,TRBJ2-7,TRBV4-1,CASPQGEQYF,TGCGCCAGCCCCCAGGGCGAGCAGTACTTC
-,-,TRBJ2-2,TRBV29-1,CSVDQGLGGLFF,TGCAGCGTTGACCAAGGGCTCGGGGGACTGTTTTTT
few,-,TRBJ2-2,TRBV11-2,CASSSRVVTNTGELLF,TGTGCCAGCAGCTCTAGGGTGGTAACGAACACCGGGGAGCTGCTCTTT
many,-,TRBJ1-3,TRBV13,CASSLRQDSGNTIYF,TGTGCCAGCAGCTTACGGCAGGACTCTGGAAACACCATATATTTT
-,-,TRBJ2-7,TRBV5-5,CTSSLTSRDYEQYF,TGTACCAGCAGCTTAACTAGCAGGGACTACGAGCAGTACTTC
many,TRBD2,TRBJ2-3,TRBV29-1,CSVDGEAGIFADTQYF,TGCAGCGTTGACGGAGAAGCGGGAATTTTCGCAGATACGCAGTATTTT
once,TRBD1,TRBJ1-2,TRBV4-1,CASSPDKGALDYGYTF,TGCGCCAGCAGCCCAGACAAGGGGGCGTTGGACTATGGCTACACCTTC
-,-,TRBJ2-2,TRBV28,CAIWSRANTGEPFF,TGTGCCATATGGTCAAGGGCCAACACCGGGGAGCCGTTTTTT
many,TRBD2,TRBJ2-2,TRBV29-1,CSALRGTSEAGELFF,TGCAGCGCCCTTAGGGGGACTAGCGAAGCCGGGGAGCTGTTTTTT
-,-,TRBJ1-1,TRBV4-1,CTSNSWLGNTEAFF,TGCACCAGCAACAGTTGGTTAGGGAACACTGAAGCTTTCTTT
medium-sized,TRBD2,TRBJ2-1,TRBV11-2,CASSSGLAVNEQFF,TGTGCCAGCAGCTCGGGACTAGCGGTCAATGAGCAGTTCTTC
-,-,TRBJ2-2,TRBV6-5,CANSGSYLDGELFF,TGTGCCAACTCAGGGTCGTACTTGGACGGGGAGCTGTTTTTT
many,-,TRBJ2-7,TRBV7-8,CASSLTDGLSYEQYF,TGTGCCAGCAGCCTGACTGATGGGCTTTCATACGAGCAGTACTTC
-,TRBD2,TRBJ2-3,TRBV11-1,CASNIGTSTQTDTQYF,TGTGCCAGCAACATCGGGACTAGCACACAGACAGATACGCAGTATTTT
-,TRBD1,TRBJ1-2,TRBV29-1,CSAGDRGDLEYGYTF,TGCAGCGCCGGGGACAGGGGAGACCTGGAATATGGTTACACCTTC
-,-,TRBJ2-1,TRBV29-1,CSVERTVGNGQLF,TGCAGCGTTGAAAGGACAGTAGGAAATGGGCAGTTGTTC
-,-,TRBJ2-5,TRBV6-5,CASSYRNTKETQYF,TGTGCCAGCAGTTACCGTAATACGAAAGAGACTCAATACTTC
-,-,TRBJ2-7,TRBV29-1,CSVGQGNVYELYF,-
-,TRBD2,TRBJ2-7,TRBV11-2,CSSSLGGTSVPEHYF,TGTTCCAGCAGCTTAGGGGGGACTAGCGTTCCCGAGCACTACTTC
few,TRBD1,TRBJ2-7,TRBV11-2,CASSSSGGWRYEQYF,TGTGCCAGCAGCTCTTCAGGGGGCTGGAGGTATGAGCAGTACTTC